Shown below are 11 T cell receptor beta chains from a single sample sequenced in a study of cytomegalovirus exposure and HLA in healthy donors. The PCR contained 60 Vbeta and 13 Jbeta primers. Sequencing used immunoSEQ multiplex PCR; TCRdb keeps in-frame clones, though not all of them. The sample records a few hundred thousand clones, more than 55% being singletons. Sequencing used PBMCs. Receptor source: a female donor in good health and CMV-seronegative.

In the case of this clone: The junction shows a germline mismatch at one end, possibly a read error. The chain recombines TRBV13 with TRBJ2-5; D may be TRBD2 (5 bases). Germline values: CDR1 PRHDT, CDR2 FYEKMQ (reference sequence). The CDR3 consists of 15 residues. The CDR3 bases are TGTGCCAGCAGCTCGTGGACGGGAAGCCTAGAGGCCCAGTACTTC. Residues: CASSSWTGSLEAQYF.

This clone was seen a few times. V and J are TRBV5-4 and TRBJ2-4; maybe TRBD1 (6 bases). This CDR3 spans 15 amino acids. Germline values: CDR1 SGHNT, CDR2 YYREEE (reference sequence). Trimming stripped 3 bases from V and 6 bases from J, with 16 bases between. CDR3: CASSSKQGTTNIQYF. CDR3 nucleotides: TGTGCCAGCAGCTCCAAACAGGGTACAACAAACATTCAGTACTTC.

The CDR3 DNA reads TGTGCCAGCAGTGAACAAGGACTAGCGGGAGGCTATGAGCAGTTCTTC. Amino acid sequence: CASSEQGLAGGYEQFF. The V call is TRBV6-1, the J call TRBJ2-1; 14 positions match TRBD2. V was pared by 2 bases and J by 8 bases, with 5 bases of the junction left unmatched. From germline, CDR1 is MNHNS and CDR2 SASEGT. The CDR3 contains 16 residues.

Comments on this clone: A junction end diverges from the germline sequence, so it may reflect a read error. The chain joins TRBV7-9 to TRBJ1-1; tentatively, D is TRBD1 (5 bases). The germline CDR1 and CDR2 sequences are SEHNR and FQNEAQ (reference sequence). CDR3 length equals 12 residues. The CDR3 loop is CSSTWGGTEAFF. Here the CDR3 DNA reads TGTTCCAGCACCTGGGGGGGTACTGAAGCTTTCTTT.

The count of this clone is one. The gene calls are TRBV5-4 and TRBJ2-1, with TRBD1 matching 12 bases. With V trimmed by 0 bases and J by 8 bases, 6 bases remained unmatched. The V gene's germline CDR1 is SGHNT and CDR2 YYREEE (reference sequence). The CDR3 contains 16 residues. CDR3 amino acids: CASSLGGQGALHEQFF. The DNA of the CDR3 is TGTGCCAGCAGCTTGGGGGGACAGGGGGCGCTCCATGAGCAGTTCTTC.

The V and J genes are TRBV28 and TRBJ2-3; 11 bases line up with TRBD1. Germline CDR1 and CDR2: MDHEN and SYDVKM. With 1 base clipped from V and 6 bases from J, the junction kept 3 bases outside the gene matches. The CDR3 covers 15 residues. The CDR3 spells CASSLSDRGLDTQYF. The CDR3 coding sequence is TGTGCCAGCAGTTTATCGGACAGGGGGCTGGATACGCAGTATTTT.

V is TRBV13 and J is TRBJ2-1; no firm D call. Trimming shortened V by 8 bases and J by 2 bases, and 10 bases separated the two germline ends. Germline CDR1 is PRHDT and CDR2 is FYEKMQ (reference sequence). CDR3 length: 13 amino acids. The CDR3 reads CASRREAYNEQFF. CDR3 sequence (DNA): TGTGCCAGCCGTAGAGAGGCCTACAATGAGCAGTTCTTC.

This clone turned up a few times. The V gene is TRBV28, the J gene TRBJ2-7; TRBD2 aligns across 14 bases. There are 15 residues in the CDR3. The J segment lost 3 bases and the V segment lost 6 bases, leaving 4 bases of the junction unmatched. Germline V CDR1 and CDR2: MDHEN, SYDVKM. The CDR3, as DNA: TGTGCCAGCAGGCCGGGACTAGCGGGGGTCTACGAGCAGTACTTC. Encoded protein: CASRPGLAGVYEQYF.

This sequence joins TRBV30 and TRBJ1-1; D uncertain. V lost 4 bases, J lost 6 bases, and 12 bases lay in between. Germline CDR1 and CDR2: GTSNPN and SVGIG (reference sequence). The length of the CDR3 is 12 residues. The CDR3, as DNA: TGTGCCTGGAAGAGCGGTAGAGCTGAAGCTTTCTTT. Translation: CAWKSGRAEAFF.

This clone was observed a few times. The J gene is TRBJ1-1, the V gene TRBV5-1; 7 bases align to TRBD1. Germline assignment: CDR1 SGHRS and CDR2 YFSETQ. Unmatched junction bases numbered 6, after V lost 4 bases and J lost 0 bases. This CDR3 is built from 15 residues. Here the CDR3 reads CASSTGDSLNTEAFF. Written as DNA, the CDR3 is TGCGCCAGCAGCACCGGGGACAGCCTGAACACTGAAGCTTTCTTT.

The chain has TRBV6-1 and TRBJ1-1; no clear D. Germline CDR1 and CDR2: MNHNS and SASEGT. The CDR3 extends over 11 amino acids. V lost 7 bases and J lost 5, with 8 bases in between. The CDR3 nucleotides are TGTGCCAGCACCGAGATGACTGAAGCTTTCTTT. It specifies CASTEMTEAFF.